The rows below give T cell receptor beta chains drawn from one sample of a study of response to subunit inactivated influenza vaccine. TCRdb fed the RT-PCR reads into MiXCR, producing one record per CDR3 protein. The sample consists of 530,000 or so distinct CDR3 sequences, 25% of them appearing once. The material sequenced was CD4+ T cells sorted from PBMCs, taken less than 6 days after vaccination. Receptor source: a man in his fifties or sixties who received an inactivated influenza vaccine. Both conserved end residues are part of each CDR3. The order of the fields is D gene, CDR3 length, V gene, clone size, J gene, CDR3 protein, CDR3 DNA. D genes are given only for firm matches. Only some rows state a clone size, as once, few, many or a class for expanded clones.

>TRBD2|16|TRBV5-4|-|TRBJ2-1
CASSRTSGPTGGEQFF
TGTGCCAGCAGCCGTACTAGCGGGCCGACCGGGGGTGAGCAGTTCTTC
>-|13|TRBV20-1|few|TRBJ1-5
CSALLPRGQPQHF
TGCAGTGCTCTGCTCCCCCGAGGTCAGCCCCAGCATTTT
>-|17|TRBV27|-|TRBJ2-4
CASSLLGGAGRKNIQYF
TGTGCCAGCAGTTTACTTGGGGGCGCCGGACGCAAAAACATTCAGTACTTC
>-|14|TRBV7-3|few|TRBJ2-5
CASSPFPGQETQYF
TGTGCCAGCAGCCCTTTTCCAGGGCAAGAGACCCAGTACTTC
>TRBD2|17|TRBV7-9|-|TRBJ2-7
CASSSHPTSGQTYEQYF
TGTGCCAGCAGCTCCCACCCTACTAGCGGTCAGACCTACGAGCAGTACTTC
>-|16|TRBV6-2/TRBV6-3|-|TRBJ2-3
CASTSPGWYPTNTQYF
TGTGCCAGCACCTCCCCTGGGTGGTACCCCACGAATACGCAGTATTTT
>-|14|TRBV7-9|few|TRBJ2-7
CASSSQGTTYEQYF
TGTGCCAGCAGCTCCCAGGGGACTACCTACGAGCAGTACTTC
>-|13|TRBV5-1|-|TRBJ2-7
CASSLAGYHEQYF
TGCGCCAGCAGCTTGGCCGGGTATCACGAGCAGTACTTC
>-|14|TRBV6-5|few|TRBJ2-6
CASSYMAGANVLTF
TGTGCCAGCAGTTATATGGCTGGGGCCAACGTCCTGACTTTC
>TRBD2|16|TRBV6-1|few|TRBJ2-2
CASSPGLAGGPGELFF
TGTGCCAGCAGCCCTGGACTAGCGGGAGGTCCCGGGGAGCTGTTTTTT
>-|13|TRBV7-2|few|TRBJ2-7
CASSFVRLYEQYF
TGTGCCAGCAGCTTTGTTCGATTATACGAGCAGTACTTC
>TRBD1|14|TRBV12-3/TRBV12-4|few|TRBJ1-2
CASRRGTGGSGYTF
TGTGCCAGCAGACGTGGGACAGGGGGTTCTGGCTACACCTTC
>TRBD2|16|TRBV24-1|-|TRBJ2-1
CATSDLGAGGYNEQFF
TGTGCCACCAGTGATTTAGGAGCGGGAGGGTACAATGAGCAGTTCTTC
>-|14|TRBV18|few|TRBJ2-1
CASSPSLSYNEQFF
TGTGCCAGCTCACCCAGCCTTTCTTACAATGAGCAGTTCTTC
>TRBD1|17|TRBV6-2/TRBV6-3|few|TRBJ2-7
CASSYLRDRQPTYEQYF
TGTGCCAGCAGTTACCTCCGGGACAGGCAACCCACCTACGAGCAGTACTTC
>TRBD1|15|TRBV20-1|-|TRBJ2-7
CSARRDRVVRYEQYF
TGCAGTGCTAGGAGAGACAGGGTCGTGAGGTACGAGCAGTACTTC
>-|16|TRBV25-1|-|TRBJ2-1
CASSEYQGLSYNEQFF
TGTGCCAGCAGTGAATATCAGGGGCTTTCCTACAATGAGCAGTTCTTC
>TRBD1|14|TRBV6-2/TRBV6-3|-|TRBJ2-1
CASRPRDSYNEQFF
TGTGCCAGCAGACCCAGGGACAGCTACAATGAGCAGTTCTTC
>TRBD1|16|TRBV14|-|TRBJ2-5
CASSQDRTGYQETQYF
TGTGCCAGCAGCCAAGACCGGACAGGGTACCAAGAGACCCAGTACTTC
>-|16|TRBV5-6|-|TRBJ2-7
CASSFISGENPYEQYF
TGTGCCAGCAGCTTTATATCTGGGGAGAACCCCTACGAGCAGTACTTC
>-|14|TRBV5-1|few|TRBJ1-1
CASSTRGTVTEAFF
TGCGCCAGCAGCACCAGGGGTACCGTTACTGAAGCTTTCTTT
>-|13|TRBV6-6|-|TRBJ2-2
CASSYSNHGELFF
TGTGCCAGCAGTTACTCGAACCACGGGGAGCTGTTTTTT
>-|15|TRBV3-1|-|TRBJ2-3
CASRQRRSSTDTQYF
TGTGCCAGCAGACAGCGACGATCTAGCACAGATACGCAGTATTTT
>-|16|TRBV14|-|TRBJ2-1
CASSQEFISSYNEQFF
TGTGCCAGCAGCCAAGAATTCATCTCGTCCTACAATGAGCAGTTCTTC
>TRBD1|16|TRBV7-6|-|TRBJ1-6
CASSSSGTGFNSPLHF
TGTGCCAGCAGCTCATCCGGGACAGGGTTCAATTCACCCCTCCACTTT
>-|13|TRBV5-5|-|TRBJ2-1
CASIPMGRAVRFF
TGTGCCAGCATCCCGATGGGCAGGGCAGTGAGGTTCTTC
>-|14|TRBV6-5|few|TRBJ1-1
CASSSFGGNTEAFF
TGTGCCAGCAGTTCGTTCGGGGGGAACACTGAAGCTTTCTTT
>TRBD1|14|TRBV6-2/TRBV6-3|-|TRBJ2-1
CASSRGQVLDEQFF
TGTGCCAGCAGTCGAGGACAGGTCCTCGATGAGCAGTTCTTC
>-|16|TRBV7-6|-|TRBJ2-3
CASSDRGGGSTDTQYF
TGTGCCAGCAGCGATAGGGGGGGCGGAAGCACAGATACGCAGTATTTT
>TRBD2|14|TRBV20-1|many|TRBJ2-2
CSAPRRGGSGELFF
TGCAGTGCTCCGAGAAGGGGAGGGTCCGGGGAGCTGTTTTTT
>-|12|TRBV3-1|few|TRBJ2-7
CASAQEPYEQYF
TGTGCCAGCGCTCAGGAGCCCTACGAGCAGTACTTC
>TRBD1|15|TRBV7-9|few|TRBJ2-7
CASTRTGGEGYEQYF
TGTGCCAGCACACGGACAGGGGGCGAAGGCTACGAGCAGTACTTC
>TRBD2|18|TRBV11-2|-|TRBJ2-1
CASSLRGTSASSYNEQFF
TGTGCCAGCAGCTTACGGGGAACTAGCGCTAGCTCCTACAATGAGCAGTTCTTC
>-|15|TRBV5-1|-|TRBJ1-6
CASSLAGPENSPLHF
TGCGCCAGCAGCTTGGCCGGCCCGGAGAATTCACCCCTCCACTTT
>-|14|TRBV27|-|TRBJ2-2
CASRALANTGELFF
TGTGCCAGCAGAGCCCTCGCGAACACCGGGGAGCTGTTTTTT
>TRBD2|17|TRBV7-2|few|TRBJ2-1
CASSLQPGLAGGQEQFF
TGTGCCAGCAGCCTCCAACCCGGACTAGCGGGGGGGCAGGAGCAGTTCTTC
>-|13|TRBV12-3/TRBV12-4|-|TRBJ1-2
CASSRWQGYGYTF
TGTGCCAGCAGTCGCTGGCAGGGGTATGGCTACACCTTC
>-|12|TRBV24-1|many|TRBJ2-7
CATFRQPYEQYF
TGTGCCACCTTCAGACAGCCCTACGAGCAGTACTTC
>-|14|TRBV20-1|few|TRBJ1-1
CSARVGGAGTEAFF
TGCAGTGCTAGAGTGGGGGGGGCCGGGACTGAAGCTTTCTTT
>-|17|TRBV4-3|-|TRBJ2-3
CASSQDMGIDSTDTQYF
TGCGCCAGCAGCCAAGATATGGGGATTGACAGCACAGATACGCAGTATTTT
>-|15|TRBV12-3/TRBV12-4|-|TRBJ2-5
CATNAPGTYQETQYF
TGTGCCACTAACGCACCCGGGACTTACCAAGAGACCCAGTACTTC
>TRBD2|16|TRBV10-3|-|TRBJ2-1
CAVEAGTSGRHNEQFF
TGTGCCGTAGAAGCTGGGACTAGCGGGAGGCACAATGAGCAGTTCTTC
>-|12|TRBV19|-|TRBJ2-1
CASSRAGGEQFF
TGTGCCAGTAGTCGGGCAGGCGGTGAGCAGTTCTTC
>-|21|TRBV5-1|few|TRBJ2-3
CASSSRTDLGSWRTSTDTQYF
TGCGCCAGCAGCTCCCGCACAGACCTCGGTTCGTGGCGAACTAGCACAGATACGCAGTATTTT
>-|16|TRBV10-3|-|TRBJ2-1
CAIRESWGAADNEQFF
TGTGCCATCAGGGAGTCCTGGGGTGCGGCCGACAATGAGCAGTTCTTC
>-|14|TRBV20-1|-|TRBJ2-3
CSATTGVRVEGQYF
TGCAGTGCTACCACAGGGGTGAGGGTGGAGGGGCAGTATTTT
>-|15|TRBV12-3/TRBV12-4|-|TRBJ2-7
CASSFNGESSYEQYF
TGTGCCAGCAGTTTTAATGGTGAGAGCTCCTACGAGCAGTACTTC
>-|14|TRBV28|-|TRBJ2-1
CASSWGSGAGEQFF
TGTGCCAGCAGTTGGGGCTCGGGGGCAGGCGAGCAGTTCTTC